The clone carrying this T cell receptor beta chain has more than one count but fewer than ten. This sample stems from a study of blood T cell repertoires in COVID-19. As for the study in general: Sample material is recorded as cDNA or gDNA derived from T cells, B-cell-depleted T cells, or PBMCs.

The V and J ends lost 6 bases and 4 bases, in that order; junction bases with no gene match: 11. Germline CDR1 and CDR2: SGHDT and YYEEEE. This CDR3 is built from 16 residues. How the authors handled the data: Amplifying reference gene primers gave estimates of nucleated cell counts. Clones were read by immunoSEQ multiplex PCR, and TCRdb kept only the in-frame ones, dropping some. Clonal size and the V and J genes are those of that table, whereas D and trimming came from the DNA. The table records hundreds of thousands of clones, 75% to 90% of them present only once. The rearrangement links TRBV5-6 to TRBJ1-5; 9 positions agree with TRBD1. The clonotype originates from a woman between 45 and 65 years old with COVID-19, enrolled during active disease. Sample: peripheral blood. The CDR3 loop reads CASTHWTGVSNQPQHF. DNA for the CDR3: TGTGCCAGCACCCACTGGACAGGGGTGAGTAATCAGCCCCAGCATTTT.